This is a list of T cell receptor beta chains from one sample in a study of shared clonotypes between healthy human individuals. Clones were sequenced by immunoSEQ multiplex PCR, and TCRdb holds only the in-frame ones, with some missing. The table lists a few hundred thousand clones, 50% to 75% of them singletons. Material for sequencing was memory CD4+ T cells sorted from blood. The receptors were sampled from a man aged 30-40 years in good health. The CDR3 runs from the conserved cysteine through the conserved F or W. D genes are given only for firm matches.

CDR3	J	D	V
CASKQTYEQYF	TRBJ2-7	.	TRBV10-2
CASSITALGGPEAFF	TRBJ1-1	.	TRBV19
CASSQPTSGIVDEQYF	TRBJ2-7	TRBD2	TRBV5-4
CASSLVVGYHEQYF	TRBJ2-7	.	TRBV7-2
CASSEGQDNYGYTF	TRBJ1-2	TRBD1	TRBV5-6
CASSLGLAGDTQYF	TRBJ2-3	TRBD2	TRBV7-9
CASSLVGANVLTF	TRBJ2-6	.	TRBV5-6
CASLGSTNTGELFF	TRBJ2-2	.	TRBV19
CASSAHRTNTGELFF	TRBJ2-2	.	TRBV9
CASSLGERNSYEQYF	TRBJ2-7	.	TRBV7-9
CASSYSGRAETQYF	TRBJ2-5	TRBD2	TRBV6-5
CASRSSGRSYEQYF	TRBJ2-7	.	TRBV28
CASSWGRGEQYF	TRBJ2-7	.	TRBV27
CASREGLLNEQFF	TRBJ2-1	.	TRBV14
CASSLNPTSGIETQYF	TRBJ2-5	TRBD2	TRBV11-2
CATARAPSSYEQYF	TRBJ2-7	.	TRBV6-5
CASSGGRALGYEQYF	TRBJ2-7	TRBD2	TRBV5-4
CATSRDLGHAGETQYF	TRBJ2-5	.	TRBV15
CASSRGSFYEQYF	TRBJ2-7	.	TRBV14
CASSRGGSHYEQYF	TRBJ2-7	.	TRBV9
CASSLEGARRNEQFF	TRBJ2-1	.	TRBV5-4
CASSLELGEQFF	TRBJ2-1	.	TRBV11-2
CAWRLAGGGETQYF	TRBJ2-5	TRBD2	TRBV30
CASSSLGFHRDRGYEQYF	TRBJ2-7	TRBD1	TRBV28
CASSEGTGVVGELFF	TRBJ2-2	TRBD1	TRBV6-1
CASEGVGRGHSSGANVLTF	TRBJ2-6	TRBD1	TRBV19
CASSPDWTGELFF	TRBJ2-2	.	TRBV19
CASSEKDIQYF	TRBJ2-4	.	TRBV6-1
CASRSYQPQHF	TRBJ1-5	.	TRBV28
CASSFPNDNEQFF	TRBJ2-1	.	TRBV28
CASSATGGYNEQFF	TRBJ2-1	.	TRBV11-2
CASSPFGPDLTSEQYF	TRBJ2-7	.	TRBV18
CASTPSSGEQYF	TRBJ2-7	.	TRBV10-2
CASSHGLNEQFF	TRBJ2-1	.	TRBV7-9
CSVEDQETQYF	TRBJ2-5	.	TRBV29-1
CASSVGGQAYNEQFF	TRBJ2-1	.	TRBV11-3
CASSLRGADTQYF	TRBJ2-3	.	TRBV7-9
CASSQEGANEKLFF	TRBJ1-4	.	TRBV4-3
CASSFSGGRRTGELFF	TRBJ2-2	TRBD2	TRBV27
CASSPRVENYEQYF	TRBJ2-7	.	TRBV7-8
CSVVGGAPTNYGYTF	TRBJ1-2	.	TRBV29-1
CASSLDRFSGIVYF	TRBJ2-3	TRBD2	TRBV11-2
CASSQDWGTNEKLFF	TRBJ1-4	.	TRBV4-3
CASRTWGGTEAFF	TRBJ1-1	.	TRBV2
CASSLTGAEETQYF	TRBJ2-5	TRBD1	TRBV7-9
CASSLAGSYEKLFF	TRBJ1-4	.	TRBV5-1
CASTQGAGDTEAFF	TRBJ1-1	TRBD1	TRBV6-1
CASSRRQPLDEQFF	TRBJ2-1	.	TRBV28
CASKTGQGPGAGIF	TRBJ2-1	TRBD1	TRBV5-1
CASSSGLGEQYF	TRBJ2-7	.	TRBV10-2
CASSESGFENIQYF	TRBJ2-4	.	TRBV2
CASSARDGTPGFF	TRBJ2-1	.	TRBV7-8
CASRVGTGDSYEQYF	TRBJ2-7	TRBD1	TRBV5-8
CASSLLPGEVEQYF	TRBJ2-7	.	TRBV28
CASSVVGFADGYTF	TRBJ1-2	.	TRBV2
CASTRLAGGNEQFF	TRBJ2-1	TRBD2	TRBV5-1
CASSLAGILSYTF	TRBJ1-2	.	TRBV5-4